The 2 T cell receptor beta chains below come from one sample, sequenced in a study of blood T cell repertoires in COVID-19. Method: immunoSEQ multiplex PCR; TCRdb's copy keeps in-frame clones and lacks some. This table has 130,000 or so clones, approximately 84% appearing once. The sample comprised peripheral blood. Receptors were obtained from a woman aged 60-75 years with acute or convalescent COVID-19.

The genes are TRBV10-3 and TRBJ1-1; D possibly corresponds to TRBD1 (6 bases). The CDR3 totals 14 residues. Germline assignment: CDR1 ENHRY and CDR2 SYGVKD. Trimming took 6 bases from V and 1 from J, leaving 12 bases between them. CDR3 protein: CAIRDRWGNTEAFF. In DNA form, the CDR3 reads TGTGCCATCAGAGACAGGTGGGGGAACACTGAAGCTTTCTTT.

V and J are TRBV11-2 and TRBJ2-1; weak D call: TRBD2 (6 bases). CDR3 size: 16 residues. The germline V gene encodes CDR1 SGHAT and CDR2 FQNNGV. Trimming shortened V by 5 bases and J by 5 bases, and 19 bases separated the two germline ends. The chain's CDR3 is CASSPAPGGVNNEQFF. The CDR3 DNA reads TGTGCCAGCAGCCCGGCTCCAGGCGGGGTAAACAATGAGCAGTTCTTC.